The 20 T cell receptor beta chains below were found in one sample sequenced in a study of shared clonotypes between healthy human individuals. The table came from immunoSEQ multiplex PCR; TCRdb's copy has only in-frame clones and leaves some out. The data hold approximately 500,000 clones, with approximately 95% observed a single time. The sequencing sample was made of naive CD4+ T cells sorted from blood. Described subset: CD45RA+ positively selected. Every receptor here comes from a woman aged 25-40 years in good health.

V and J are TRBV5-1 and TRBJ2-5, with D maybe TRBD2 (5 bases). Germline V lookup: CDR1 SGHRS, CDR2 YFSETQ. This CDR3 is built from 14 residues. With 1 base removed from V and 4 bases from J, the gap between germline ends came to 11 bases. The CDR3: CASSLRESRETQYF. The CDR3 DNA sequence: TGCGCCAGCAGCTTGAGGGAGAGCCGAGAGACCCAGTACTTC.

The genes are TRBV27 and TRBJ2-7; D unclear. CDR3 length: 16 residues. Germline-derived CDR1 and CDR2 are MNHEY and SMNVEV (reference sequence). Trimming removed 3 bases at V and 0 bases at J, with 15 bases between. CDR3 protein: CASSFKFAATSYEQYF. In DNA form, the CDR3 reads TGTGCCAGCAGTTTTAAGTTTGCGGCCACCTCCTACGAGCAGTACTTC.

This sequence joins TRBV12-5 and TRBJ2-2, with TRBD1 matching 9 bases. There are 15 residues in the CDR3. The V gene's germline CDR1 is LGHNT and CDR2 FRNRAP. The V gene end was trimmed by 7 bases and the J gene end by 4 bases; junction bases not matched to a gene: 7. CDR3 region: CASASGTGFTGELFF. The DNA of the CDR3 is TGTGCTAGTGCCTCCGGGACAGGGTTCACCGGGGAGCTGTTTTTT.

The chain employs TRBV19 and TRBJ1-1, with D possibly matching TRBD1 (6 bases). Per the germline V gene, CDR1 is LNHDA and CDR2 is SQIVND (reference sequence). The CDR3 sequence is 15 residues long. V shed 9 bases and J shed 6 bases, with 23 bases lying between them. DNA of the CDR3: TGTGCCAGCCAAAGAATTGGGGGCGGTCCGGCTGAAGCTTTCTTT. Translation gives CASQRIGGGPAEAFF. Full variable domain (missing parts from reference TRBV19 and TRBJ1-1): DGGITQSPKYLFRKEGQNVTLSCEQNLNHDAMYWYRQDPGQGLRLIYYSQIVNDFQKGDIAEGYSVSREKKESFPLTVTSAQKNPTAFYLCASQRIGGGPAEAFFGQGTRLTVV.

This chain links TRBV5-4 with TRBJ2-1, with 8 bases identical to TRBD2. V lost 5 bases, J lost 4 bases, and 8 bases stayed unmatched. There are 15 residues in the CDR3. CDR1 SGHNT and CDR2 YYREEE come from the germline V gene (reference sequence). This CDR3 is CASRPAGVRYNEQFF. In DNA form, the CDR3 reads TGTGCCAGCAGACCAGCGGGAGTGAGATACAATGAGCAGTTCTTC.

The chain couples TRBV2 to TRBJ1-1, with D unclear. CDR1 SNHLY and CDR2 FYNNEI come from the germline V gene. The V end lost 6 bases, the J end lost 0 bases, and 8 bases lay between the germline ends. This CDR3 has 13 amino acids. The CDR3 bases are TGTGCCAGCAGCCAAGGGTTGAACACTGAAGCTTTCTTT. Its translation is CASSQGLNTEAFF.

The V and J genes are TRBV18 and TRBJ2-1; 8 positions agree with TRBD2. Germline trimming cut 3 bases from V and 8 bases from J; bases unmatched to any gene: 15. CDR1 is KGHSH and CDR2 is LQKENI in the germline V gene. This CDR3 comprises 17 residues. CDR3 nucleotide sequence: TGTGCCAGCTCACCCTTTACCGCGAGCGGGAGTAGTTATGAGCAGTTCTTC. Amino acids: CASSPFTASGSSYEQFF.

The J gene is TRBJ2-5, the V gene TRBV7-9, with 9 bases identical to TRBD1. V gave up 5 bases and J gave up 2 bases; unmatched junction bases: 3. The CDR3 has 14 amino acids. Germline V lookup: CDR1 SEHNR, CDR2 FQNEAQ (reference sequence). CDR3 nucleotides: TGTGCCAGCAGCCCGGGACAGGGTCAAGAGACCCAGTACTTC. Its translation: CASSPGQGQETQYF.

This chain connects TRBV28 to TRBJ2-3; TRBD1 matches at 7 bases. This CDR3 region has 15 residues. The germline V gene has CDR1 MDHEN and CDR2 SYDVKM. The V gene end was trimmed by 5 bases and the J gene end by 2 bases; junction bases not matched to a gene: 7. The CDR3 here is CASSADRRYTDTQYF. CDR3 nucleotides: TGTGCCAGCAGTGCGGACAGGCGGTACACAGATACGCAGTATTTT. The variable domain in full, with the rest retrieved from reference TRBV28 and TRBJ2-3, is DVKVTQSSRYLVKRTGEKVFLECVQDMDHENMFWYRQDPGLGLRLIYFSYDVKMKEKGDIPEGYSVSREKKERFSLILESASTNQTSMYLCASSADRRYTDTQYFGPGTRLTVL.

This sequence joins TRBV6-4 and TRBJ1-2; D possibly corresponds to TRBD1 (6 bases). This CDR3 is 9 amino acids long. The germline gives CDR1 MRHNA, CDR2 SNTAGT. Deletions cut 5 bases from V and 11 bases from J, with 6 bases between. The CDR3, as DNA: TGTGCCAGCAGTACAGGGTACACCTTC. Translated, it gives CASSTGYTF.

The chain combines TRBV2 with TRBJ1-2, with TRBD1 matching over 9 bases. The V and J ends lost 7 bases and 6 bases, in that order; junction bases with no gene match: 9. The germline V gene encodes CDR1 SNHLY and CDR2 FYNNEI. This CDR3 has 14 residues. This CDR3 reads CASKVGQGQDGYTF. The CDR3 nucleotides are TGTGCCAGCAAGGTTGGACAGGGGCAGGATGGCTACACCTTC.

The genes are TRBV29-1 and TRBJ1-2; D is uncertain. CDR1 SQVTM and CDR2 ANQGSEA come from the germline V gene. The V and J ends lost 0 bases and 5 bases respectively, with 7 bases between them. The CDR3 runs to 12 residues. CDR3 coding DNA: TGCAGCGTTGAAGATCGGGCGTATGGCTACACCTTC. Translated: CSVEDRAYGYTF.

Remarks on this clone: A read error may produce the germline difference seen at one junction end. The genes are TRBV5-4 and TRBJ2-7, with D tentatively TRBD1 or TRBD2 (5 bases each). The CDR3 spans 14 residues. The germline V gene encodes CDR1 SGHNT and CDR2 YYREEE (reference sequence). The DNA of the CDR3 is TGCGCCAGCAGCCAAGCGGCAGGGTACTACGAGCAGTACTTC. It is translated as CASSQAAGYYEQYF.

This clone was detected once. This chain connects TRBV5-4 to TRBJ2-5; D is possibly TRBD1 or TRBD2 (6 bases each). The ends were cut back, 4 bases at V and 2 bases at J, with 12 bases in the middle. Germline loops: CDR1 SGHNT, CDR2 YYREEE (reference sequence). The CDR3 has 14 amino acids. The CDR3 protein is CASSKGDLQETQYF. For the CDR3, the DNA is TGTGCCAGCAGCAAGGGGGACTTACAAGAGACCCAGTACTTC. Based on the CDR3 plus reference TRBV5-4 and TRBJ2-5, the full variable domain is ETGVTQSPTHLIKTRGQQVTLRCSSQSGHNTVSWYQQALGQGPQFIFQYYREEENGRGNFPPRFSGLQFPNYSSELNVNALELDDSALYLCASSKGDLQETQYFGPGTRLLVL.

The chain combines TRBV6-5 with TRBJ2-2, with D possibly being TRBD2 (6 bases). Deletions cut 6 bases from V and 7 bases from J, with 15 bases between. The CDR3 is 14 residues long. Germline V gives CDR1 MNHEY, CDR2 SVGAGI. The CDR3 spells CASSHTLAIGELFF. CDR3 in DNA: TGTGCCAGCAGCCATACCCTAGCGATCGGGGAGCTGTTTTTT.

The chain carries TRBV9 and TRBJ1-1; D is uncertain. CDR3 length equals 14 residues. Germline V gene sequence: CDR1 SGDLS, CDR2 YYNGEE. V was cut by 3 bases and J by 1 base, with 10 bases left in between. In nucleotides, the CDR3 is TGTGCCAGCAGCGCAATTTCGGAGAACACTGAAGCTTTCTTT. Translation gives CASSAISENTEAFF.

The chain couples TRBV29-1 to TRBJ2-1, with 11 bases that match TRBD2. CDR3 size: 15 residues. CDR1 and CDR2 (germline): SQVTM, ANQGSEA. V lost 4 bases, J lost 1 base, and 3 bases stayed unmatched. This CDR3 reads CSVGGLAVSYNEQFF. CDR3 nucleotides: TGCAGCGTTGGGGGACTAGCGGTATCCTACAATGAGCAGTTCTTC.

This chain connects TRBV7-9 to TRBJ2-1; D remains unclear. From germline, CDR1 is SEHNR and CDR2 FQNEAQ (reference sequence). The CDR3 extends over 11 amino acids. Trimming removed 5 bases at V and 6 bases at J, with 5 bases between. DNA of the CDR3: TGTGCCAGCAGCCCTGCCAATGAGCAGTTCTTC. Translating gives CASSPANEQFF.

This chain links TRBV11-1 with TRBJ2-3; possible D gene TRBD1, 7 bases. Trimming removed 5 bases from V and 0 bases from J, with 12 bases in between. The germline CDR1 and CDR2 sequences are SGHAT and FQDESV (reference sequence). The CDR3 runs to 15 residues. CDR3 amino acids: CASSGRDRSTDTQYF. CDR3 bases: TGTGCCAGCAGCGGGCGGGACAGAAGCACAGATACGCAGTATTTT.

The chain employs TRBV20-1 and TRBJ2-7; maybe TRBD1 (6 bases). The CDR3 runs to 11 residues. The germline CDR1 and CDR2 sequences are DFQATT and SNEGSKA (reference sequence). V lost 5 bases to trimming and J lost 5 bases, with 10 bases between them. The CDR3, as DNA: TGCAGTGCTGCACCAGGGGACGAGCAGTACTTC. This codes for CSAAPGDEQYF.